The entry below describes one T cell receptor (beta chain). This receptor's antigen is unknown. No base-level quality is on record; no much larger clone is a single base apart. The immunoSEQ Assay, a bias-controlled multiplex PCR, was used to amplify TCRbeta CDR3 regions from genomic DNA. In the original analysis: The number of nucleated cells in each sample was estimated by amplification of reference gene primers within the assay. To quantify the absolute abundance of each unique TCRbeta CDR3 rearrangement, sequence reads were collapsed and filtered. For each sample, productive Simpson clonality was calculated by taking the square root of Simpson's diversity index across productive rearrangements. What TCRdb holds here is the immuneACCESS table cut down to in-frame rearrangements. Part of the clones is not present; checked against another copy, under half of the missing clones reflect an unresolved V gene, and the others are unexplained. V, J and clone size reflect that table, while D and trimming were determined from the DNA. In all, the sample holds 60,000 to 70,000 clones, and around four fifths of those were seen once. The ten largest clones capture around 5.4% of the sample.

The data belong to a study of blood T cell repertoires in COVID-19 (dated by TCRdb to 2020 to 2021). Context from the whole study: Samples covering the acute and convalescent phases of COVID-19 were provided by collaborators in the United States, Italy and Spain. The samples were drawn from the first 160 participants of the ongoing ImmuneRACE study and from some 1,300 subjects provided by 6 global collaborators. Subjects who had been exposed to COVID-19, were actively infected with it, or had recovered from it provided the deeply sampled blood TCRbeta repertoires that made up the dataset. A de-identified subject ID, COVID-19 status, age in years and sex were almost always included in the sample metadata. The repertoires were made available in a free public database intended to serve as a resource for research on the immune response to SARS-CoV-2. Where available, HLA class I and class II types were taken from metadata supplied by the sample provider and were not determined by assay-based typing. The material from the prospective study consisted of cDNA or gDNA derived from T cells, B-cell-depleted T cells, or PBMCs. General study outcomes and caveats: How much clinical and demographic metadata was included differed by source and by participant, and the metadata was provided uncurated.

Collaborating institutions collected whole blood in K2EDTA tubes following their own protocols. Collaborator samples were shipped for TCRbeta analysis as frozen whole blood, isolated PBMCs, or DNA extracted from either sample type. Sequencing was done on a sample of peripheral blood. This TCR came from a woman aged 65 to 85 with acute or convalescent COVID-19.

The nucleotide sequence reads TGTGCCATCAGTGAGGCGACAGGGCGGTATGGCTACACCTTC. Its protein is CAISEATGRYGYTF. Rearrangement joined TRBV10-3 to TRBJ1-2; TRBD1 aligns with 7 central bases. The cysteine opens and the phenylalanine closes a CDR3 of 14 amino acids. The retained sequence is limited to the CDR3, 42 bases, with the frame set at the first base. Trimming takes 2 bases off V and 5 bases off J; junction bases not matched to a gene: 5. The germline V gene provides CDR1 ENHRY and CDR2 SYGVKD.